The 22 T cell receptor beta chains below all came from one sample that was sequenced in a study of T-cell reconstitution after alpha-beta-depleted transplantation in children (dated by TCRdb to the mid-2010s). The treatment or condition label, read with the paper, signifies: allogeneic hematopoietic cell transplantation with graft depleted of TCRalphabeta T cells and CD19 B cells. Receptor amplification or capture employed PCR. Sequencer: Illumina HiSeq 2500. TCR libraries were prepared with molecular barcoding, using unique molecular identifiers to normalize TCRbeta repertoire quantification. TCRdb reanalyzed the raw reads on its own, using fastp at Q25 for trimming and MiXCR for clone calling, and kept in-frame beta chains. Rows merge per CDR3 protein into single entries with the most common DNA and genes. This sample is represented by nearly 200,000 distinct CDR3 sequences; 6.3% of them were singletons. Together, the top ten hold under 5% of the sample.

The sequencing here drew on PBMCs, taken before TCRalphabeta/CD19-depleted stem cell transplant. Receptor source: a girl in the first two years of life with combined immunodeficiency, due to receive a stem cell transplant.

This clonotype was detected many times. This rearrangement joins TRBV4-3 to TRBJ1-1, with TRBD1 as a possible D gene (5 bases). V was cut by 4 bases and J by 8 bases, with 17 bases left in between. The CDR3 runs 14 residues. Per the germline V gene, CDR1 is LGHNA and CDR2 is YSLEER. CDR3 loop: CASSRGTPGEEAFF. In DNA, the CDR3 is TGCGCCAGCAGCCGAGGGACCCCGGGAGAGGAAGCTTTCTTT.

This clonotype was observed many times. The chain uses TRBV9 and TRBJ2-3; tentatively, D is TRBD1 (5 bases). V was clipped by 0 bases and J by 1 base, with 9 bases between them. This CDR3 contains 15 residues. Germline CDR1 and CDR2: SGDLS and YYNGEE. Here the CDR3 DNA reads TGTGCCAGCAGCGTAGCGGGCAGGGGCACAGATACGCAGTATTTT. It yields the protein CASSVAGRGTDTQYF. Full variable domain (outside the CDR3, taken from reference TRBV9 and TRBJ2-3): DSGVTQTPKHLITATGQRVTLRCSPRSGDLSVYWYQQSLDQGLQFLIQYYNGEERAKGNILERFSAQQFPDLHSELNLSSLELGDSALYFCASSVAGRGTDTQYFGPGTRLTVL.

This clonotype appeared many times. The V call is TRBV20-1, the J call TRBJ2-5, with 10 bases lining up with TRBD2. The germline CDR1 and CDR2 sequences are DFQATT and SNEGSKA (reference sequence). The CDR3 spans 18 residues. V shed 0 bases, J shed 5 bases, and the junction held 15 bases outside the gene matches. The DNA for the CDR3 is TGCAGTGCTAGAGATTTAGGGAAGAGCGGGAGGGCCGGGGAGACCCAGTACTTC. Translating it yields CSARDLGKSGRAGETQYF.

This clonotype has only a few counts. The chain uses TRBV7-9 and TRBJ1-2; D uncertain. This CDR3 region has 16 residues. Germline values: CDR1 SEHNR, CDR2 FQNEAQ (reference sequence). The germline V and J ends were trimmed by 0 bases and 4 bases, with 15 bases remaining between them. This chain's CDR3 is CASSLAWRVSLYGYTF. The CDR3 coding sequence is TGTGCCAGCAGCTTAGCTTGGAGGGTCTCCCTCTATGGCTACACCTTC.

This clonotype was recorded many times. The V gene is TRBV7-9, the J gene TRBJ1-1, with D tentatively TRBD1 (5 bases). Germline loops: CDR1 SEHNR, CDR2 FQNEAQ (reference sequence). V gave up 5 bases and J gave up 0 bases, with 10 bases separating them. This CDR3 has 14 residues. CDR3 DNA: TGTGCCAGCAGCCCGGACATAATGAACACTGAAGCTTTCTTT. It yields the protein CASSPDIMNTEAFF.

This clonotype has ten or more counts. This chain links TRBV14 with TRBJ2-7; the D is unclear. This CDR3 region has 12 residues. From germline, CDR1 is SGHDN and CDR2 FVKESK. Trimming took off 1 base at V and 4 bases at J, with 5 bases between the two ends. CDR3 coding DNA: TGTGCCAGCAGCCAAGCTCTTTACGAGCAGTACTTC. It is translated as CASSQALYEQYF.

This clonotype was seen only a few times. One junction end does not reproduce the germline sequence, and a read error may be involved. The chain combines TRBV13 with TRBJ2-5, with D possibly matching TRBD1 (5 bases). This CDR3 comprises 13 residues. Germline CDR1 is PRHDT and CDR2 is FYEKMQ (reference sequence). CDR3 DNA sequence: TGTGCCAGCAGCTTAGGTGCCTCAGGGTGGAAGCTCTTC. Its translation: CASSLGASGWKLF.

This clonotype was seen ten or more times. The chain carries TRBV20-1 and TRBJ2-1; 10 bases map to TRBD2. Germline CDR1 and CDR2: DFQATT and SNEGSKA (reference sequence). The CDR3 is 16 amino acids. Trimming took 5 bases from V and 3 from J; bases not matched to a gene: 10. Written as DNA, the CDR3 is TGCAGTGCTCCTCTTGAGGGGACTAGCGTCTACAATGAGCAGTTCTTC. Protein product: CSAPLEGTSVYNEQFF.

This chain uses TRBV7-9 with TRBJ2-7, with D unclear. The CDR3 sequence is 16 residues long. Germline lookup yields CDR1 SEHNR and CDR2 FQNEAQ (reference sequence). The V end was cut by 6 bases, the J end by 6 bases, with 24 bases between. The CDR3 DNA reads as TGTGCCAGCAGTCCACCAGGCGCGTTAAGCCCGCGCGAGCAGTACTTC. It codes for CASSPPGALSPREQYF.

This sequence joins TRBV4-1 and TRBJ2-7; TRBD1 aligns across 10 bases. The CDR3 loop spans 16 amino acids. The V gene end was trimmed by 0 bases and the J gene end by 6 bases; junction bases not matched to a gene: 8. Germline values: CDR1 MGHRA, CDR2 YSYEKL. The CDR3 DNA is TGCGCCAGCAGCCAAGAGACAGGGGGCGCCTTGGGCGAGCAGTACTTC. Protein sequence: CASSQETGGALGEQYF.

The sample holds many counts of this clonotype. The chain combines TRBV20-1 with TRBJ2-1; TRBD2 matches at 9 bases. CDR1 is DFQATT, CDR2 SNEGSKA, per germline (reference sequence). The CDR3 length is 13 residues. The V and J ends lost 5 bases and 9 bases, in that order; junction bases with no gene match: 8. This CDR3 reads CSAGPGLAGEQFF. CDR3 DNA: TGCAGTGCTGGGCCGGGACTAGCCGGTGAGCAGTTCTTC.

In its sample, this clonotype was seen a few times. The gene calls are TRBV4-1 and TRBJ2-2; 10 bases are shared with TRBD1. Germline values: CDR1 MGHRA, CDR2 YSYEKL. V shed 2 bases, J shed 6 bases, and the junction held 3 bases outside the gene matches. This CDR3 is 15 amino acids long. The CDR3 DNA follows: TGCGCCAGCAGCCAATTGGGGACAGGGGCCGGGGAGCTGTTTTTT. Its translation is CASSQLGTGAGELFF.

This clonotype was counted many times. The CDR3 DNA reads TGCGCCAGCAGCCTAATAGCGGGAGGGAGCACAGATACGCAGTATTTT. This sequence encodes CASSLIAGGSTDTQYF. The chain joins TRBV4-3 to TRBJ2-3; 11 nucleotides match TRBD2. This CDR3 contains 16 residues. Germline lookup yields CDR1 LGHNA and CDR2 YSLEER. V trimming: 4 bases; J trimming: 0 bases; junction bases outside the gene matches: 3.

This chain uses TRBV27 with TRBJ1-2; 8 nucleotides match TRBD1. Germline V gene data show CDR1 as MNHEY and CDR2 as SMNVEV (reference sequence). The junction had 8 bases not matched to a gene; V was cut back by 3 bases and J by 5 bases. CDR3 length: 15 residues. The CDR3 DNA sequence: TGTGCCAGCAGTTTTTACCAGGGGGCGGGGTATGGCTACACCTTC. Amino acid sequence: CASSFYQGAGYGYTF.

This clonotype was counted at least ten times. V and J are TRBV29-1 and TRBJ2-1; D not resolved. V lost 6 bases, J lost 8 bases, and 20 bases lay in between. The CDR3 is made up of 14 amino acids. CDR1 is SQVTM and CDR2 is ANQGSEA in the germline V gene. The chain's CDR3 is CSVRGSSPYHEQFF. CDR3 bases: TGCAGCGTAAGAGGATCTAGTCCATATCATGAGCAGTTCTTC.

This clonotype was seen at least ten times. The chain combines TRBV7-2 with TRBJ2-7; 10 bases map to TRBD2. Germline-derived CDR1 and CDR2 are SGHTA and FQGNSA. V gave up 4 bases and J gave up 1 base; unmatched junction bases: 7. The CDR3 contains 16 residues. The CDR3 loop reads CASSYRWTSGSYEQYF. CDR3 in DNA: TGTGCCAGCAGCTATAGATGGACTAGCGGTTCCTACGAGCAGTACTTC.

This clonotype came up many times. This sequence joins TRBV28 and TRBJ2-2; D not certain. Germline V gene lookup returns CDR1 MDHEN and CDR2 SYDVKM. The length of the CDR3 is 14 residues. The germline V and J ends were trimmed by 2 bases and 4 bases, with 8 bases remaining between them. The CDR3 spells CASSLVPPTGELFF. CDR3 DNA: TGTGCCAGCAGTTTAGTCCCGCCCACCGGGGAGCTGTTTTTT.

This clonotype was counted ten times or more. The chain recombines TRBV11-1 with TRBJ2-1, with 8 nucleotides matching TRBD2. The germline gives CDR1 SGHAT, CDR2 FQDESV (reference sequence). The CDR3 is 18 amino acids. V lost 2 bases, J lost 0 bases, and 9 bases stayed unmatched. CDR3 coding DNA: TGTGCCAGCAGCTTACCTAGCGGGCTATCAAGCTCCTACAATGAGCAGTTCTTC. The encoded protein is CASSLPSGLSSSYNEQFF.

This clonotype was found many times. The chain links TRBV3-1 to TRBJ1-5; no reliable D call. With 1 base removed from V and 2 bases from J, the gap between germline ends came to 12 bases. The V gene's germline CDR1 is LGHDT and CDR2 YNNKEL (reference sequence). CDR3 size: 16 residues. This CDR3 reads CASSQGGGLGNQPQHF. The CDR3 bases are TGTGCCAGCAGCCAAGGCGGAGGCTTGGGCAATCAGCCCCAGCATTTT.

This clonotype was observed at least ten times. This chain connects TRBV18 to TRBJ2-7, with D unclear. V dropped 2 bases and J dropped 3 bases, with 14 bases sitting between them. Germline V gene sequence: CDR1 KGHSH, CDR2 LQKENI. The CDR3 covers 15 residues. CDR3 sequence reads: CASSPRLGSVYEQYF. As DNA, the CDR3 is TGTGCCAGCTCACCAAGGCTAGGCTCTGTCTACGAGCAGTACTTC.

This clonotype was picked up many times. The gene calls are TRBV12-3 or TRBV12-4 and TRBJ2-3; TRBD2 is a possible D gene (6 bases). Trimming removed 6 bases from V and 4 bases from J, with 26 bases in between. The CDR3 is 18 residues long. The CDR3: CASRGTSLFFSNPDTQYF. CDR3 in DNA: TGTGCCAGCAGGGGCACTAGCCTTTTTTTTTCCAACCCAGATACGCAGTATTTT.

This clonotype was observed a few times. CDR3 amino acids: CASIPSWGGETQYF. The CDR3 nucleotides are TGTGCCAGCATCCCTAGTTGGGGGGGAGAGACCCAGTACTTC. The chain carries TRBV7-6 and TRBJ2-5; 7 nucleotides agree with TRBD2. Germline CDR1 is SGHVS and CDR2 is FNYEAQ. The V and J ends lost 7 bases and 4 bases, in that order; junction bases with no gene match: 9. The CDR3 extends over 14 amino acids.